Listed below are T cell receptor beta chains from one sample, sequenced in a study of blood T cell repertoires in COVID-19. Clones were sequenced by immunoSEQ multiplex PCR, and TCRdb holds only the in-frame ones, with some missing. The sample carries 250,000 to 400,000 clones, around 88% recorded once. Sequencing was performed on peripheral blood. The receptors were sampled from a woman in her twenties or thirties with COVID-19, enrolled during active disease. Each CDR3 is given with its conserved first and last residue. D genes are given only for firm matches. Size values are once, few and many counts, or a class for expanded clones, and some rows have none.

. . TRBJ1-2 TRBV11-2 CASSFPGTAYGYTF TGTGCCAGCAGCTTTCCCGGGACTGCCTATGGCTACACCTTC
. once TRBJ2-1 TRBV4-1 CASSQDALAPIYNEQFF TGCGCCAGCAGCCAAGATGCCCTAGCCCCGATCTACAATGAGCAGTTCTTC
. . TRBJ1-2 TRBV5-4 CASSRPGQTNYGYTF TGTGCCAGCAGCCGACCAGGACAAACTAACTATGGCTACACCTTC
. . TRBJ1-2 TRBV23-1 CASKTPADGYTF TGCGCCAGCAAAACCCCCGCAGATGGCTACACCTTC
. . TRBJ2-3 TRBV21-1 CASSNFCLDRDREDTQYF TGTGCCAGCAGCAATTTCTGCCTCGACCGGGACAGGGAAGATACGCAGTATTTT
. . TRBJ1-2 TRBV6-5 CASSMGGLYTF TGTGCCAGCAGTATGGGAGGCCTCTACACCTTC
. once TRBJ1-6 TRBV15 CATSRDSSGAGPYNSPLHF TGTGCCACCAGCAGAGATTCATCAGGGGCTGGGCCCTATAATTCACCCCTCCACTTT
. . TRBJ2-2 TRBV7-2 CASSSDTGTGELFF TGTGCCAGCAGCTCGGATACGGGCACCGGGGAGCTGTTTTTT
. . TRBJ2-1 TRBV11-2 CASKLAGAPNEQFF TGTGCCAGCAAACTAGCCGGAGCACCAAATGAGCAGTTCTTC
. . TRBJ2-2 TRBV15 CATSRGYLGARLVLGGELFF TGTGCCACCAGCAGGGGCTACCTGGGGGCCCGGCTTGTTCTCGGCGGGGAGCTGTTTTTT
. . TRBJ1-2 TRBV3-1/TRBV3-2 CASSPGTDLYGYTF TGTGCCAGCAGCCCTGGGACTGACCTCTATGGCTACACCTTC
. . TRBJ1-3 TRBV6-6 CASISGDSGNTIYF TGTGCCAGCATCTCGGGGGACTCTGGAAACACCATATATTTT
TRBD1 . TRBJ2-4 TRBV9 CASSGPDRAGGAGNIQYF TGTGCCAGCAGCGGACCCGACCGGGCAGGGGGCGCTGGAAACATTCAGTACTTC
. . TRBJ1-1 TRBV9 CASSPQTGNTEAFF TGTGCCAGCAGCCCCCAAACAGGGAACACTGAAGCTTTCTTT
. . TRBJ2-7 TRBV2 CASRWDSSEQYF TGTGCCAGCAGGTGGGACTCCAGCGAGCAGTACTTC
. . TRBJ2-5 TRBV6-5 CASSYSGRGQETQYF TGTGCCAGCAGTTACTCGGGTCGGGGCCAAGAGACCCAGTACTTC
. once TRBJ2-1 TRBV5-6 CASSLVGSSGSYNEQFF TGTGCCAGCAGCTTGGTCGGTTCTTCCGGCTCCTACAATGAGCAGTTCTTC
. . TRBJ1-6 TRBV19 CASSSVRDSPLHF TGTGCCAGTAGTTCGGTCCGAGATTCACCCCTCCACTTT
. . TRBJ2-3 TRBV19 CASSSREGGTDTQYF TGTGCCAGTAGTTCTAGGGAAGGGGGCACAGATACGCAGTATTTT
TRBD2 . TRBJ2-3 TRBV5-5 CASSLLAGATDTQYF TGTGCCAGCAGCTTGCTAGCGGGGGCCACAGATACGCAGTATTTT
. once TRBJ2-3 TRBV6-6 CASRLRQAGEQYF TGTGCCAGCAGGCTCCGACAGGCCGGGGAGCAGTATTTT
TRBD2 . TRBJ2-7 TRBV10-3 CAISESSGGYEQYF TGTGCCATCAGTGAGTCATCGGGGGGTTACGAGCAGTACTTC
TRBD1 . TRBJ2-1 TRBV19 CASSIMGTGHNEQFF TGTGCCAGTAGTATTATGGGGACAGGCCACAATGAGCAGTTCTTC